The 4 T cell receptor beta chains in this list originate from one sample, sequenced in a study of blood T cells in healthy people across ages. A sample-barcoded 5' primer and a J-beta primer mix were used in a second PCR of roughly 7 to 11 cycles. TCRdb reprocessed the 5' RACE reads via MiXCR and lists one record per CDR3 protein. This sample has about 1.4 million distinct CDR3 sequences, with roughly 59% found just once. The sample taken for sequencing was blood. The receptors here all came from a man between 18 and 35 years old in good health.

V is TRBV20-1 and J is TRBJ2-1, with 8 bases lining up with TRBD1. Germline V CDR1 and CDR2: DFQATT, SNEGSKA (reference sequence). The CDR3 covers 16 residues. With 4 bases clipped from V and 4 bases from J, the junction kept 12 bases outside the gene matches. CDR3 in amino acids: CSAIGQGGQWYNEQFF. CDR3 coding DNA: TGCAGTGCTATCGGACAGGGAGGCCAGTGGTACAATGAGCAGTTCTTC.

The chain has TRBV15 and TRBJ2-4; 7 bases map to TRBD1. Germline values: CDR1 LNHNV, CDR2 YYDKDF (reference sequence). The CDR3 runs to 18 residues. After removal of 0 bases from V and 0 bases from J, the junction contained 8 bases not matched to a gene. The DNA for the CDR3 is TGTGCCACCAGCAGAGAGGACTGGGACAGAATAGCCAAAAACATTCAGTACTTC. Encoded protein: CATSREDWDRIAKNIQYF.

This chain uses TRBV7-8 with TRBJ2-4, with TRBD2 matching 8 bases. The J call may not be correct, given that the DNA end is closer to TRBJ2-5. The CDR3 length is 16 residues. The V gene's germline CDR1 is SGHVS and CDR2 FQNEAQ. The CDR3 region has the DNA TGTGCCAGCAGCTTAGATGGCGGGGGGCCCCAAGAGACCCAGTACTTC. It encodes CASSLDGGGPQETQYF.

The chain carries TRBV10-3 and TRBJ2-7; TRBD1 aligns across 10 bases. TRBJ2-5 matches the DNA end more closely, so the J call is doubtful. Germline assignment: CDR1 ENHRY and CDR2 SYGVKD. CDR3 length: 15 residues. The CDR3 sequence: CAIGSGTGVQETQYF. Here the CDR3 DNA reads TGTGCCATCGGATCCGGGACAGGGGTTCAAGAGACCCAGTACTTC.